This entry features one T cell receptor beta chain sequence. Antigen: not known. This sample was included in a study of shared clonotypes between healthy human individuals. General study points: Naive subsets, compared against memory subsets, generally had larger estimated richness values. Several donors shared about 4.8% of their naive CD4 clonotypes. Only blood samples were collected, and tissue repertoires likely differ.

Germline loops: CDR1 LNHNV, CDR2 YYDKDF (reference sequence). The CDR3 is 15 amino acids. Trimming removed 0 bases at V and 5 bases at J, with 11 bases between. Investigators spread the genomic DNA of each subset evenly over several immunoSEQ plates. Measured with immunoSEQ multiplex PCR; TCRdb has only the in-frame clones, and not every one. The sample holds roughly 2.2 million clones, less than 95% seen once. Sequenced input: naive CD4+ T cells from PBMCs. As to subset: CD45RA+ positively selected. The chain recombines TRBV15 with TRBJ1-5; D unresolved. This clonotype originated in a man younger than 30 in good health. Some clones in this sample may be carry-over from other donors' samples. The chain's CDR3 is CATSREQASYQPQHF. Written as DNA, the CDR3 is TGTGCCACCAGCAGAGAGCAGGCCTCTTATCAGCCCCAGCATTTT.